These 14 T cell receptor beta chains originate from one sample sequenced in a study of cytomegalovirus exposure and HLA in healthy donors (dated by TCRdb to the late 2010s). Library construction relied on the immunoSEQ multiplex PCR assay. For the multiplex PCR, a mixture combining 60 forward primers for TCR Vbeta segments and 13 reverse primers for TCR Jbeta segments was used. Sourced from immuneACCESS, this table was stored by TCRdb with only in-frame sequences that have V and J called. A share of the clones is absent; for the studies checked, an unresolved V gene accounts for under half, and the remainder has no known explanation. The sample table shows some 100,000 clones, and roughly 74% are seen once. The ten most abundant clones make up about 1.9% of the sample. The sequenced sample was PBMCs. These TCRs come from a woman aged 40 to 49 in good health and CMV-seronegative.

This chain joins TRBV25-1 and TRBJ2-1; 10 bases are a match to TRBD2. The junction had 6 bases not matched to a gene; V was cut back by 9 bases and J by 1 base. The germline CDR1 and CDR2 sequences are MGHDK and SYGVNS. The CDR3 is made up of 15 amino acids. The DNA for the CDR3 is TGTGCCAGTGCTCCTAGCGGGAGATCCTACAATGAGCAGTTCTTC. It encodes CASAPSGRSYNEQFF.

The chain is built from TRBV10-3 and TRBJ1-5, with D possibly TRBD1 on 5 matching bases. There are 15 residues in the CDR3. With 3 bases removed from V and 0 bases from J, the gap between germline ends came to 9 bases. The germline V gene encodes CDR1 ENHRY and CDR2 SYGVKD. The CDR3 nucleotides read TGTGCCATCAGTGATGGAGGGGATAGCAATCAGCCCCAGCATTTT. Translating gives CAISDGGDSNQPQHF.

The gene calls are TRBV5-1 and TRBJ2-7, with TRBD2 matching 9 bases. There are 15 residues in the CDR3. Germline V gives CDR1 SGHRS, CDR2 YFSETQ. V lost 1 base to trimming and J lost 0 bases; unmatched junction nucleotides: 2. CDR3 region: CASSLLAGSSYEQYF. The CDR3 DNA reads TGCGCCAGCAGCTTGCTAGCGGGAAGCTCCTACGAGCAGTACTTC.

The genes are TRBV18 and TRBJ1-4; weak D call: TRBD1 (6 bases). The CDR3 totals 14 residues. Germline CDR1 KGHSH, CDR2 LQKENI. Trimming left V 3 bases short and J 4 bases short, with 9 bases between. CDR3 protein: CASSPGGRNEKLFF. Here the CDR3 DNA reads TGTGCCAGCTCACCCGGGGGGCGTAATGAAAAACTGTTTTTT.

The DNA of the CDR3 is TGCGCCAGCAGCACTAGCCGGAGCACCGGGGAGCTGTTTTTT. It specifies CASSTSRSTGELFF. The chain carries TRBV5-1 and TRBJ2-2; TRBD2 is a possible D gene (6 bases). The CDR3 loop spans 14 amino acids. The germline V and J ends were trimmed by 4 bases and 4 bases, with 11 bases remaining between them. In germline, CDR1 is SGHRS, CDR2 YFSETQ.

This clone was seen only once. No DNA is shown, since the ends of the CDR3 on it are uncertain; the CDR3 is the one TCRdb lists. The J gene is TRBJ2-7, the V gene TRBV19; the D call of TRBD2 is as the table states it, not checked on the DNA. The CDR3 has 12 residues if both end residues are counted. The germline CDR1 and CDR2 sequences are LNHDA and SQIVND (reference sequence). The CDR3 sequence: CASTSGSYEQYF.

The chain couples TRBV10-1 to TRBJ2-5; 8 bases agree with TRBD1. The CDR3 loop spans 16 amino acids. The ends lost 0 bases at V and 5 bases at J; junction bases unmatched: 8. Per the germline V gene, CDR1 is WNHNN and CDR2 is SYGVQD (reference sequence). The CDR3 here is CASSESRAGGMETQYF. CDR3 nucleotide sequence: TGCGCCAGCAGTGAGTCTCGGGCAGGGGGCATGGAGACCCAGTACTTC.

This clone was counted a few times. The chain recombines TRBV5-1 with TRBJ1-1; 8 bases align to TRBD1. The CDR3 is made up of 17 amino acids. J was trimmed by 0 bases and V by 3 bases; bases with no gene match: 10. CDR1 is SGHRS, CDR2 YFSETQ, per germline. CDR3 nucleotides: TGCGCCAGCAGCTCGTACCGGGACAGGCCTATGAACACTGAAGCTTTCTTT. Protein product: CASSSYRDRPMNTEAFF.

CDR3 sequence reads: CSVENPGLEIDTQYF. In DNA form, the CDR3 reads TGCAGCGTTGAAAATCCGGGACTAGAGATAGATACGCAGTATTTT. The chain employs TRBV29-1 and TRBJ2-3; 8 bases agree with TRBD2. There are 15 residues in the CDR3. The ends lost 2 bases at V and 5 bases at J; junction bases unmatched: 9. The germline CDR1 and CDR2 sequences are SQVTM and ANQGSEA.

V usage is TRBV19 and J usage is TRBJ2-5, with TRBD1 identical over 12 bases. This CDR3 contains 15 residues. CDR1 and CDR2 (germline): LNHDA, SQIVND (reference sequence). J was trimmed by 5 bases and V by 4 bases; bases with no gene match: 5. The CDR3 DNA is TGTGCCAGTAGTACGACCGGGACAGGGGGCGAGACCCAGTACTTC. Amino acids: CASSTTGTGGETQYF.

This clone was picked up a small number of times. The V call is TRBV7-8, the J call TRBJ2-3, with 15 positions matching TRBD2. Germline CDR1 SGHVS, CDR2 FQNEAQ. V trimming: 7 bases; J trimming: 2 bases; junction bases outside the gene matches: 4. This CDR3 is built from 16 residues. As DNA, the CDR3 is TGTGCCAGCAAGGGACTAGCGGGGGGCTCCACAGATACGCAGTATTTT. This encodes CASKGLAGGSTDTQYF.

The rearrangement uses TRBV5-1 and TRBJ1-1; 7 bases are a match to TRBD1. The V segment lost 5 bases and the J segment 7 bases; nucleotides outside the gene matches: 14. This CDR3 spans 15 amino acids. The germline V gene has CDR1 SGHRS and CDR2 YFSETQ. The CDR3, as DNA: TGCGCCAGCAGGGTCACCGGGACAGCCGAAGTTGAAGCTTTCTTT. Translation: CASRVTGTAEVEAFF. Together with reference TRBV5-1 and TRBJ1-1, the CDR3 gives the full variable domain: KAGVTQTPRYLIKTRGQQVTLSCSPISGHRSVSWYQQTPGQGLQFLFEYFSETQRNKGNFPGRFSGRQFSNSRSEMNVSTLELGDSALYLCASRVTGTAEVEAFFGQGTRLTVV.

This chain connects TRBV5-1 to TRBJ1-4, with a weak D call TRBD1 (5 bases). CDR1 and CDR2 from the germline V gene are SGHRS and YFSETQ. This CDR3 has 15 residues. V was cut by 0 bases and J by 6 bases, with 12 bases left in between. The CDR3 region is CASSLAGRADEKLFF. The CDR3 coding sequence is TGCGCCAGCAGCTTGGCGGGCAGGGCCGATGAAAAACTGTTTTTT.

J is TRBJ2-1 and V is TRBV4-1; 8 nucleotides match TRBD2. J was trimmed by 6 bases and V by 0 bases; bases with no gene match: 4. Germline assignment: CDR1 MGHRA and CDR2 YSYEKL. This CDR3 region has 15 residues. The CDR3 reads CASSQEGTRGNEQFF. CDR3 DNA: TGCGCCAGCAGCCAAGAGGGGACTAGGGGCAATGAGCAGTTCTTC.